This TCR beta chain stems from a study of shared clonotypes between healthy human individuals. Whole-study findings and limits: Despite large depth, sorted-subset datasets appeared incompletely sequenced.

The table came from immunoSEQ multiplex PCR; TCRdb's copy has only in-frame clones and leaves some out. The profile covers approximately 1,500,000 clones, with 95% to 99% appearing a single time and less than 0.55% taken by the ten largest. V shed 4 bases, J shed 5 bases, and the junction held 3 bases outside the gene matches. Germline V CDR1 and CDR2: MNHEY, SMNVEV (reference sequence). The CDR3 loop spans 13 amino acids. As regards this clone: Its antigen is undetermined.

Adult Caucasians living in Nashville, Tennessee made up all of the donors. Naive CD4+ cells were CD45RA-selected; the remaining cells were memory. The sequence came from a young man in good health. This chain links TRBV27 with TRBJ2-5; 8 positions agree with TRBD2. The specimen sequenced was naive CD4+ T cells sorted from blood. This sample's subset: CD45RA+ positively selected. The CDR3 protein is CASSWGGRETQYF. The CDR3 nucleotides read TGTGCCAGCAGTTGGGGCGGGAGGGAGACCCAGTACTTC.